This TCR beta chain is from a study of regulatory T cells in long-lasting Graves disease. From germline, CDR1 is SEHNR and CDR2 FQNEAQ (reference sequence). V shed 5 bases and J 9 bases; nucleotides not matched to a gene: 9. The CDR3 spans 13 residues. Time point noted: newly diagnosed GD, antithyroid drugs for less than 3 months. Scientists built the TCR library using RNA that was extracted from PBMCs. The authors built TCR beta libraries using iRepertoire HTBI primers and Arm-PCR of CDR3 regions. In TCRdb, the multiplex PCR reads were re-called with MiXCR into one record per CDR3 protein. The table shows 200,000 to 250,000 distinct CDR3 sequences, with roughly 18% occurring only once. The sample also formed part of further work on T cells in Graves' hyperthyroidism and ophthalmopathy. That report adds: A set of HTBI primers served as the primers for a first-round RT-PCR of the TCR CDR3.

This clonotype originated in a woman aged 25 to 45 with Graves disease. Source: peripheral blood mononuclear cells (PBMCs), taken at new diagnosis, from a patient treated with antithyroid drugs. The rearrangement joins TRBV7-9 to TRBJ1-2, with 7 nucleotides matching TRBD1. CDR3 region: CASSPRGGRRYTF. DNA for the CDR3: TGTGCCAGCAGCCCCAGGGGGGGCCGTCGCTACACCTTC.